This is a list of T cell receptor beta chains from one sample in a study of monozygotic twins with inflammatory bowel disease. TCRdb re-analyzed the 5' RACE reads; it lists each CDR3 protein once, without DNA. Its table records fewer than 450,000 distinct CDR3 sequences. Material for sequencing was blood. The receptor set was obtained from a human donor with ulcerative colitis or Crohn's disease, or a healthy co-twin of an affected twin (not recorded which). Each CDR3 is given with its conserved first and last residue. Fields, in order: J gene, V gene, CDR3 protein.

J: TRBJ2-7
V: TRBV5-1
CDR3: CASSWDTSYEQYF

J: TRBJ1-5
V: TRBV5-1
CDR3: CASSLSGARNQPQHF

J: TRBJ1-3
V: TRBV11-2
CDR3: CASSPRRPDRGGGNTIYF

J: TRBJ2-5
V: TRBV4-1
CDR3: CASSPWGGAVQETQYF

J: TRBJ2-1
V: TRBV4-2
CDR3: CASSQEQGNNEQFF

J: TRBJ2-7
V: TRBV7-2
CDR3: CASSVRDSIYEQYF

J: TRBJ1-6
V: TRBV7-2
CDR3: CASSSRTPGSPLHF

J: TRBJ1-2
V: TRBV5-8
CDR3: CASSLLQGYGGYTF

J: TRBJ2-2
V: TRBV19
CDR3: CASSKPGAPGGTGEPFF

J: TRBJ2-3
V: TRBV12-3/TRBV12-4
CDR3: CASRQTSPTQYF

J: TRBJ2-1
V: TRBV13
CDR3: CASSFLQGDEQFF

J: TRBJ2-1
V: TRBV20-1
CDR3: CSASPPPGQGNEQFF

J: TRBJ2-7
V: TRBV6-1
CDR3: CASSLGQPTYEQYF

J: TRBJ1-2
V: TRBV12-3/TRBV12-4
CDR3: CASSLATPGTVNGYTF

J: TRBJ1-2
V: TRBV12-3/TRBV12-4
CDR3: CASSLGGLDYTF

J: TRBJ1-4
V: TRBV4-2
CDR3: CASSQDLGPVEKLFF

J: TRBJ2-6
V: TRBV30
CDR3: CAWKEVNSGANVLTF

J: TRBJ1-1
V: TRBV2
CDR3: CASRKQGGNTEAFF

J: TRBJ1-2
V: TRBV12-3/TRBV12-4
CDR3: CASSPRHGYGYTF

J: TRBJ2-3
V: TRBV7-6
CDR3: CASSRGKDTQYF

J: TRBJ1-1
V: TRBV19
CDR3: CASSIVSVTGRPTEAFF

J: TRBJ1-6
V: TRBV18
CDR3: CASSPPGISPLHF

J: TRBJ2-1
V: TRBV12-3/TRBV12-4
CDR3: CASSLMGYEQFF

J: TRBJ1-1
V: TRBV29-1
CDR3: CSVEWESGTEAFF

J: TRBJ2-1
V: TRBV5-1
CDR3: CASSFDGTGIYNEQFF

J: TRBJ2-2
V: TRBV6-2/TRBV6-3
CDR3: CASSYYRIQNTGELFF

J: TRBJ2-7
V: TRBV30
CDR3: CAWSGKGAPYEQYF